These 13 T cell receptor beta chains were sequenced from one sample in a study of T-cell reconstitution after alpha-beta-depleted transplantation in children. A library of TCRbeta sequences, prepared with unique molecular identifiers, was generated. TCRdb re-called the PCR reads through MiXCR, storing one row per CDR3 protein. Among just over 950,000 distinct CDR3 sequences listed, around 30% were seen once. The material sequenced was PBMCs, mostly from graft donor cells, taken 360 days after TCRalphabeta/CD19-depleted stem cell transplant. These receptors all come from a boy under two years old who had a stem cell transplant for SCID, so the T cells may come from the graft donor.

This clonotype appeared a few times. DNA for the CDR3: TGTGCCAGCAGTTCGGAGGACTACAATGAGCAGTTCTTC. It codes for CASSSEDYNEQFF. This chain joins TRBV6-5 and TRBJ2-1; possible D gene TRBD2, 5 bases. Trimming removed 4 bases from V and 3 bases from J, with 7 bases in between. CDR1 and CDR2 from the germline V gene are MNHEY and SVGAGI. This CDR3 has 13 amino acids.

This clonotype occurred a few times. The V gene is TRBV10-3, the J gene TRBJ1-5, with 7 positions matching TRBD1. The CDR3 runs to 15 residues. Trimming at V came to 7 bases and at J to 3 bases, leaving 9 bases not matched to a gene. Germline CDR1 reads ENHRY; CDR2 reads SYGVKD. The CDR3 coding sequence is TGTGCCATCAAGGGGGCCCAGGGTTCCAATCAGCCCCAGCATTTT. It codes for CAIKGAQGSNQPQHF.

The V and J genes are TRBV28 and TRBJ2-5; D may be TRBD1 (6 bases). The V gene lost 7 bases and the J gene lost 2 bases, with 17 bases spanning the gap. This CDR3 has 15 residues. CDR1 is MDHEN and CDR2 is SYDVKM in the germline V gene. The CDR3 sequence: CASTTPGHFQETQYF. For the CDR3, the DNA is TGTGCCAGCACAACTCCGGGACACTTTCAAGAGACCCAGTACTTC.

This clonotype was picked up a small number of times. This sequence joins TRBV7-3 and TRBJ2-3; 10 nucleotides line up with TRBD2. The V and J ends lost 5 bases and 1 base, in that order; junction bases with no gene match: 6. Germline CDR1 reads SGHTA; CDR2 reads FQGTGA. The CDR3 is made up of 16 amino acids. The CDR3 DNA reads TGTGCCAGCAGCCGTAGCGGGGGGTTTGGCACAGATACGCAGTATTTT. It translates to CASSRSGGFGTDTQYF. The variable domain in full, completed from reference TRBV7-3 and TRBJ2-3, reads GAGVSQTPSNKVTEKGKYVELRCDPISGHTALYWYRQSLGQGPEFLIYFQGTGAADDSGLPNDRFFAVRPEGSVSTLKIQRTERGDSAVYLCASSRSGGFGTDTQYFGPGTRLTVL.

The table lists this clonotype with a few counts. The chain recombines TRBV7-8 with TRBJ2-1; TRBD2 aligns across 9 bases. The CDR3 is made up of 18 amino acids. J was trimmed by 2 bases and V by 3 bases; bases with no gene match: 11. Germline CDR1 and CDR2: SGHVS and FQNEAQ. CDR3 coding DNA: TGTGCCAGCAGCTTTCGAGCCCGAGCGGGGGGCACCTACAATGAGCAGTTCTTC. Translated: CASSFRARAGGTYNEQFF. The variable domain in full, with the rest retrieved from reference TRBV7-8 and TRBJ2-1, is GAGVSQSPRYKVAKRGQDVALRCDPISGHVSLFWYQQALGQGPEFLTYFQNEAQLDKSGLPSDRFFAERPEGSVSTLKIQRTQQEDSAVYLCASSFRARAGGTYNEQFFGPGTRLTVL.

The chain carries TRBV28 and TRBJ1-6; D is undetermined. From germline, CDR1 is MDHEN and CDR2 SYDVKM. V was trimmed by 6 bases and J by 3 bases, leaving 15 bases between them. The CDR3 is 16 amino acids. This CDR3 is CASSPEGQNYNSPLHF. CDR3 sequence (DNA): TGTGCCAGCAGCCCTGAAGGGCAGAACTATAATTCACCCCTCCACTTT.

The DNA for the CDR3 is TGCAGTGCGCCCAGTAGAGGGCCCACCGGGGAGCTGTTTTTT. It specifies CSAPSRGPTGELFF. The rearrangement uses TRBV20-1 and TRBJ2-2; D is perhaps TRBD2 (5 bases). Germline assignment: CDR1 DFQATT and CDR2 SNEGSKA (reference sequence). This CDR3 has 14 amino acids. Trimming removed 6 bases at V and 4 bases at J, with 15 bases between.

The CDR3, as DNA: TGTGCCAGCAGTCACGAAGGGACAGGGGGCCCTGGCTACACCTTC. It yields the protein CASSHEGTGGPGYTF. The chain couples TRBV6-5 to TRBJ1-2, with TRBD1 matching 12 bases. CDR3 length: 15 residues. Germline V CDR1 and CDR2: MNHEY, SVGAGI. V shed 5 bases, J shed 7 bases, and the junction held 8 bases outside the gene matches.

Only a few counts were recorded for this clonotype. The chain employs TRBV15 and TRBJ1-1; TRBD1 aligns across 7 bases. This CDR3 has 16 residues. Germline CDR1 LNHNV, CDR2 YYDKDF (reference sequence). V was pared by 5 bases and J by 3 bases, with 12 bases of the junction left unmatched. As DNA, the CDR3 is TGTGCCACCAGCGGGGGGTTAGGGGGCCGGGACACTGAAGCTTTCTTT. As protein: CATSGGLGGRDTEAFF.

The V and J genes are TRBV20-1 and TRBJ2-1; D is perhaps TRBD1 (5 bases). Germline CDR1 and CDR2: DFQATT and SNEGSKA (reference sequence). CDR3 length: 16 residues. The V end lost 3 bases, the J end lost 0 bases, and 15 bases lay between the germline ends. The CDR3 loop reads CSARRQTAFSYNEQFF. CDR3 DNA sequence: TGCAGTGCTAGGAGACAGACAGCTTTCTCCTACAATGAGCAGTTCTTC.

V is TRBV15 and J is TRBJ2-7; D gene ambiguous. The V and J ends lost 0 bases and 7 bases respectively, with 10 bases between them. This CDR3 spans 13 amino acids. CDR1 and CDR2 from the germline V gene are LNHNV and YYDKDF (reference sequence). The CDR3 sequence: CATSRDIGVEQYF. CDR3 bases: TGTGCCACCAGCAGAGATATTGGCGTGGAGCAGTACTTC.

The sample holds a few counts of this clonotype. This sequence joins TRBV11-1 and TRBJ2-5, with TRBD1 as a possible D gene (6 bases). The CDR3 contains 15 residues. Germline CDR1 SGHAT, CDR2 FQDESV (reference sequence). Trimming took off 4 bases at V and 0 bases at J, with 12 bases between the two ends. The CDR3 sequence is CASSSYRDNQETQYF. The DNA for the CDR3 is TGTGCCAGCAGCTCCTACAGGGACAACCAAGAGACCCAGTACTTC.

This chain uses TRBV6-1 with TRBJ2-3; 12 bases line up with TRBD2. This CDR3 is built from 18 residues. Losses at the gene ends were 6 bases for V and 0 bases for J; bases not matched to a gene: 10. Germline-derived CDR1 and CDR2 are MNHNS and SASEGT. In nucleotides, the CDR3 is TGTGCCAGCAGGAATTGGGGACTAGCGGGTTCTAGCACAGATACGCAGTATTTT. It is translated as CASRNWGLAGSSTDTQYF.